This section outlines one TCR beta chain sequence together with its context. This sample is drawn from a study of blood T cell repertoires in COVID-19. As for the study in general: There were acute and convalescent COVID-19 samples, and they came from the United States, Italy and Spain. PBMCs, B-cell-depleted T cells, or T cells were the source of the cDNA or gDNA that made up the material.

In the authors' methods: Amplification from reference gene primers served as the basis for estimated nucleated cell counts. Produced via immunoSEQ multiplex PCR; TCRdb's table is partial and in-frame only. V, J and clone size were drawn from that table, and D and trimming were deduced from the DNA. This sample has around 280,000 clones, with roughly nine tenths found just once. Enrolment of Seattle patients took place during active infection, and they were followed longitudinally. Trimming stripped 7 bases from V and 8 bases from J, with 16 bases between. Germline assignment: CDR1 LNHDA and CDR2 SQIVND (reference sequence). The CDR3 is 13 amino acids.

The chain carries TRBV19 and TRBJ2-3, with a possible D match to TRBD2 (6 bases). The TCR sequence derives from a young woman with COVID-19, enrolled during active disease. The sample comprised peripheral blood. CDR3 region: CASTPLVGGTQYF. The DNA for the CDR3 is TGTGCCAGTACTCCCCTGGTGGGAGGTACGCAGTATTTT.